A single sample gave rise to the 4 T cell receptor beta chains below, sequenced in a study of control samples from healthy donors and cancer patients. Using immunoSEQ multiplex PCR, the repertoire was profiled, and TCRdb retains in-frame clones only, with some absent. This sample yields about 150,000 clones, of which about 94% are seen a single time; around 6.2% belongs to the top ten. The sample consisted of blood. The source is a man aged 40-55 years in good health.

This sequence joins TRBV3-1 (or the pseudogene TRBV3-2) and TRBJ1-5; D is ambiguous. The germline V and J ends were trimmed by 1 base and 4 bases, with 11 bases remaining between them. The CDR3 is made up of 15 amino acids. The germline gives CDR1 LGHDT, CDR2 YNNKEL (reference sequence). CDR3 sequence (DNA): TGTGCCAGCAGCCAAGGTTCGGCAGCGAATCAGCCCCAGCATTTT. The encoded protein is CASSQGSAANQPQHF.

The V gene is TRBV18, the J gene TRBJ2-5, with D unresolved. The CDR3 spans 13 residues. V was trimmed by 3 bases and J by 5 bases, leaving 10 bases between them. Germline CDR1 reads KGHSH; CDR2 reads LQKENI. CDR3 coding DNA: TGTGCCAGCTCACCCGTAGGGATCGAGACCCAGTACTTC. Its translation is CASSPVGIETQYF. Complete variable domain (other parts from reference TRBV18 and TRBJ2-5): NAGVMQNPRHLVRRRGQEARLRCSPMKGHSHVYWYRQLPEEGLKFMVYLQKENIIDESGMPKERFSAEFPKEGPSILRIQQVVRGDSAAYFCASSPVGIETQYFGPGTRLLVL.

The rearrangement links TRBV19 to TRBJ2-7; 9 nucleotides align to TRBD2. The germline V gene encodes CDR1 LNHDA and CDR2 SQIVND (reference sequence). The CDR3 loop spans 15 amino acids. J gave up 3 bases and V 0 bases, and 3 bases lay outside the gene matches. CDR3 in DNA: TGTGCCAGTAGTATAGAGCTAGCGGGGAGCTACGAGCAGTACTTC. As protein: CASSIELAGSYEQYF.

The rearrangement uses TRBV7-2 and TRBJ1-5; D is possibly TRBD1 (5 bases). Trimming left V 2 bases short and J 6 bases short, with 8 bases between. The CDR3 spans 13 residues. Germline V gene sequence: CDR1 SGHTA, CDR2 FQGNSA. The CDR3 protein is CASSLRGIQPQHF. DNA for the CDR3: TGTGCCAGCAGCTTACGGGGGATTCAGCCCCAGCATTTT.